A single TCR beta chain is shown here with its context. Its specific antigen is unknown. The record has no base qualities; no much larger clone is one base away. The data belong to a study of T cell responses to AZD1222 COVID-19 vaccine (dated by TCRdb to 2020 to 2022). Notes on the research overall: Because spike-specific TCR depth and breadth did not differ between the two schedules, AZD1222 recipients who got a second dose at roughly 4 weeks were pooled with those who got a second dose at roughly 12 weeks. Trial participants were enrolled into age subgroups of 18-55, 56-69 and 70-plus years, which contained approximately 150, 30 and 60 TCR-sequenced participants, respectively. TCR sequencing covered some 240 trial participants: some 210 given two doses of AZD1222 and 26 given two doses of MenACWY control vaccine. Results and caveats for the whole study, not just this receptor: CD4 TCRs associated with the vaccine covered the entire spike protein, and the dominant responses were in regions 160-218 and 743-854. Participants were mostly white British and included more females than males, and it was suggested by the authors that clonal diversity may have been underestimated. In the small 56-69-year group, the increase in depth fell short of significance, most likely because of low power. Spike-specific TCR breadth and depth rose significantly after two AZD1222 doses compared with day 0 and with MenACWY recipients. Only a handful of AZD1222 recipients were SARS-CoV-2 seropositive at baseline, limiting conclusions about previously exposed vaccinees. Because no day 14 peak-response samples were available, repertoires were characterized only after the peak T cell response. Epitopes outside the regions mutated in the B.1.351 and B.1.1.7 variants were reportedly recognized by nearly half of the unique spike-specific TCRs.

The CDR3 regions of human TCRbeta chains were analyzed by immunosequencing. The authors' analysis ran thus. Repertoire TCRs were checked for matches against a reference library of SARS-CoV-2-specific TCRs that had been generated using the MIRA antigen-specificity platform. Breadth was defined as the fraction of unique TCRs that were SARS-CoV-2-associated, and depth was defined as the fraction of total T cells that were SARS-CoV-2-associated. Each spike-specific TCR was assigned to its reactive spike region and to a CD4 or CD8 class using the MIRA data. Log10-transformed breadth and depth values were compared by one-way ANOVA with Sidak's multiple comparisons tests. The clones in this table, taken by TCRdb from immuneACCESS, are in-frame only. Not every clone is retained; where verified, under half of the shortfall comes from an unresolved V gene, and the cause of the rest is unknown. The V and J calls and the clone size are those of that table, but D and trimming were determined from the DNA. Recorded for this sample are more than 150,000 clones; around 89% of them occurred a single time. Around 5.8% of the sample is held by the ten biggest clonotypes.

Per the publication, the time point label means: baseline before first vaccination. The vaccinee samples were drawn from two UK trials, COV001 and COV002, one of which was a single-blind randomized controlled phase 2/3 trial testing AZD1222 (ChAdOx1 nCoV-19) in healthy adults. For TCRbeta chain sequencing, PBMC samples were collected from trial participants at day 0 and at day 28 after the second dose. V loses 2 bases, J loses 4 bases, and the germline ends lie 22 bases apart. CDR1 and CDR2, per the germline V gene, are SGHRS and YFSETQ. Spanning cysteine to phenylalanine, the CDR3 consists of 19 amino acids. The only DNA kept is the CDR3, 57 bases in frame from the first base.

The receptor chain draws on TRBV5-1 and TRBJ1-6, with the D gene uncertain. This TCR came from an adult in good health. The material was peripheral blood, obtained on day 0 of AZD1222 vaccination. The CDR3 has the sequence CASSLGRAGRPSYNSPLHF. The bases are TGCGCCAGCAGCTTAGGTCGAGCAGGTCGCCCGTCGTATAATTCACCCCTCCACTTT.